One T cell receptor beta chain is described in this entry. Sequenced by immunoSEQ multiplex PCR; TCRdb stores in-frame clones only, minus some. The sample comprises some 330,000 clones, less than 90% of which are singletons, and about 5.4% rests with the top ten. This entry is derived from a study of blood T cell repertoires in COVID-19. Study details: From T cells, B-cell-depleted T cells, or PBMCs came the material, which was cDNA or gDNA.

The CDR3 has 15 residues. Per germline, CDR1 SGHRS and CDR2 YFSETQ. The ends lost 4 bases at V and 4 bases at J; junction bases unmatched: 9. The gene calls are TRBV5-1 and TRBJ1-1, with 8 bases fitting TRBD1. Sample: PBMCs or T cells enriched from blood (not recorded which). The receptor was derived from a woman in her fifties or sixties who had recovered from COVID-19. The CDR3 bases are TGCGCCAGCAGCCCCAAATTTACAGGGGGCACTGAAGCTTTCTTT. Translation: CASSPKFTGGTEAFF.